One sample yielded the 10 T cell receptor beta chains listed below, sequenced in a study of cytomegalovirus exposure and HLA in healthy donors. A multiplex PCR was run with 60 Vbeta primers and 13 Jbeta primers. Sequencing used immunoSEQ multiplex PCR; TCRdb keeps in-frame clones, though not all of them. The sample has almost 200,000 clones; roughly 77% are singletons. Material for sequencing was PBMCs. These receptor sequences come from a male donor in good health and CMV-seropositive.

The chain uses TRBV28 and TRBJ2-7; no clear D gene. Trimming took 5 bases from V and 2 from J, leaving 10 bases between them. Looked up from germline, CDR1 is MDHEN and CDR2 is SYDVKM. The CDR3 covers 13 residues. CDR3 sequence: CASSGQYPYEQYF. CDR3 sequence (DNA): TGTGCCAGCAGTGGGCAGTATCCCTACGAGCAGTACTTC. The whole variable domain, filled in from reference TRBV28 and TRBJ2-7, reads DVKVTQSSRYLVKRTGEKVFLECVQDMDHENMFWYRQDPGLGLRLIYFSYDVKMKEKGDIPEGYSVSREKKERFSLILESASTNQTSMYLCASSGQYPYEQYFGPGTRLTVT.

The rearrangement uses TRBV27 and TRBJ2-3, with 9 bases identical to TRBD2. The CDR3 runs to 16 residues. V was clipped by 0 bases and J by 5 bases; unmatched bases: 6. Germline loops: CDR1 MNHEY, CDR2 SMNVEV (reference sequence). CDR3 DNA sequence: TGTGCCAGCAGTTTATCGGGCGGGAGGGCCGGAGATACGCAGTATTTT. It codes for CASSLSGGRAGDTQYF.

In its sample, this clone was seen once. J is TRBJ1-1 and V is TRBV19; 7 nucleotides agree with TRBD1. This CDR3 is built from 14 residues. CDR1 is LNHDA, CDR2 SQIVND, per germline (reference sequence). V shed 6 bases and J 1 base; nucleotides not matched to a gene: 5. In nucleotides, the CDR3 is TGTGCCAGTAGCGACCGACAGGGGAACACTGAAGCTTTCTTT. It translates to CASSDRQGNTEAFF.

V and J are TRBV5-1 and TRBJ2-1; 7 positions agree with TRBD2. The CDR3 spans 15 residues. Germline CDR1 SGHRS, CDR2 YFSETQ. V lost 3 bases to trimming and J lost 4 bases; unmatched junction nucleotides: 7. Here the CDR3 reads CASSSGEGLYNEQFF. CDR3 sequence (DNA): TGCGCCAGCAGCTCGGGGGAGGGGTTATACAATGAGCAGTTCTTC.

DNA for the CDR3: TGTGCCTGGAGTGAGGCGGACTATGGCTACACCTTC. This gives the protein CAWSEADYGYTF. This sequence joins TRBV30 and TRBJ1-2; no firm D call. This CDR3 is built from 12 residues. V dropped 1 base and J dropped 3 bases, with 6 bases sitting between them. In germline, CDR1 is GTSNPN, CDR2 SVGIG (reference sequence).

The rearrangement uses TRBV7-3 and TRBJ2-2, with D maybe TRBD2 (6 bases). The CDR3 covers 20 residues. Germline values: CDR1 SGHTA, CDR2 FQGTGA. Deletions cut 4 bases from V and 4 bases from J, with 28 bases between. CDR3 sequence (DNA): TGTGCCAGCAGCTCCTTCCCGGGCCTAGGGCGGGGAGATGGCACCGGGGAGCTGTTTTTT. Translating gives CASSSFPGLGRGDGTGELFF. The complete variable domain, with remaining parts taken from reference TRBV7-3 and TRBJ2-2, reads GAGVSQTPSNKVTEKGKYVELRCDPISGHTALYWYRQSLGQGPEFLIYFQGTGAADDSGLPNDRFFAVRPEGSVSTLKIQRTERGDSAVYLCASSSFPGLGRGDGTGELFFGEGSRLTVL.

V gene TRBV7-9 combines with J gene TRBJ2-7; D possibly corresponds to TRBD1 (7 bases). Germline CDR1 and CDR2: SEHNR and FQNEAQ (reference sequence). The CDR3 has 14 residues. Trimming removed 5 bases from V and 3 bases from J, with 14 bases in between. CDR3 in amino acids: CASSIRQGGYEQYF. CDR3 DNA: TGTGCCAGCAGCATCAGACAGGGAGGCTACGAGCAGTACTTC.

The chain recombines TRBV7-9 with TRBJ2-7, with D maybe TRBD1 (5 bases). The V end was cut by 1 base, the J end by 5 bases, with 18 bases between. This CDR3 is built from 16 residues. Germline V gene sequence: CDR1 SEHNR, CDR2 FQNEAQ (reference sequence). The CDR3, as DNA: TGTGCCAGCAGCTTAGTCTTGGGGAAAGACAGCGACGAGCAGTACTTC. Translated, it gives CASSLVLGKDSDEQYF.

The V gene is TRBV27, the J gene TRBJ2-1; D possibly corresponds to TRBD2 (6 bases). The CDR3 sequence is 16 residues long. Germline-derived CDR1 and CDR2 are MNHEY and SMNVEV (reference sequence). Trimming took off 5 bases at V and 2 bases at J, with 16 bases between the two ends. The CDR3 here is CASSPQIAEAYNEQFF. DNA for the CDR3: TGTGCCAGCAGTCCTCAGATAGCGGAAGCCTACAATGAGCAGTTCTTC.

V is TRBV14 and J is TRBJ2-7; a possible D gene is TRBD2 (5 bases). Trimming removed 4 bases at V and 0 bases at J, with 10 bases between. From germline, CDR1 is SGHDN and CDR2 FVKESK. The CDR3 runs 14 residues. DNA for the CDR3: TGTGCCAGCAGCCTGGACTCGTACTCCTACGAGCAGTACTTC. Amino acids: CASSLDSYSYEQYF.